Below are 9 T cell receptor beta chains sequenced from a single sample in a study of T cell repertoires in aging, cancer and after chemotherapy (dated by TCRdb to about 2019). TCR beta rearrangements were amplified from genomic DNA extracted from peripheral blood rather than from sorted cells or RNA. Sequenced using an Illumina MiSeq. Rearranged TRB sequences spanning V, D and J segments were amplified in a multiplex touch-down PCR with a mixed TRB-A/B primer pool. The public reads were quality trimmed at Q25 with fastp and then assembled into clones with MiXCR by TCRdb, keeping productive beta chains. Identical CDR3 proteins give one entry, which carries the most common genes and DNA. The sample table shows 350 to 450 distinct CDR3 sequences, and over 15% are seen once. The top ten clones comprise roughly half of the sample. The material sequenced was blood. These receptor sequences come from a human donor with a solid tumor.

This chain uses TRBV28 with TRBJ2-1; TRBD2 agrees at 11 bases. Looked up from germline, CDR1 is MDHEN and CDR2 is SYDVKM. Germline trimming cut 5 bases from V and 14 bases from J; bases unmatched to any gene: 11. The CDR3 runs 14 residues. The CDR3: CASSELAGAGWEFF. CDR3 sequence (DNA): TGTGCCAGCAGTGAACTAGCGGGAGCCGGTTGGGAGTTCTTC.

This clonotype qualifies as large. V and J are TRBV5-1 and TRBJ2-5, with 13 nucleotides matching TRBD2. J was trimmed by 5 bases and V by 4 bases; bases with no gene match: 2. CDR3 length: 14 amino acids. Germline assignment: CDR1 SGHRS and CDR2 YFSETQ. This CDR3 is CASSGTSGVETQYF. The CDR3 coding sequence is TGCGCCAGCAGCGGGACTAGCGGGGTTGAGACCCAGTACTTC.

Sample share makes this clonotype large (0.1 to 1%). The chain uses TRBV20-1 and TRBJ2-5; a possible D gene is TRBD1 (6 bases). The CDR3 loop spans 11 amino acids. V was pared by 4 bases and J by 4 bases, with 7 bases between. Per germline, CDR1 DFQATT and CDR2 SNEGSKA (reference sequence). CDR3 coding DNA: TGCAGTGCTATACAGGGAGAGACCCAGTACTTC. Translated, it gives CSAIQGETQYF.

Relative to its sample, this clonotype is medium-sized. This chain uses TRBV2 with TRBJ1-1; D is unresolved. The germline V gene has CDR1 SNHLY and CDR2 FYNNEI. Trimming took 5 bases from V and 1 from J, leaving 8 bases between them. The CDR3 consists of 13 residues. In DNA, the CDR3 is TGTGCCAGCAGTACCGCAGGGAACACTGAAGCTTTCTTT. Translating it yields CASSTAGNTEAFF. The full variable domain, in which reference TRBV2 and TRBJ1-1 provide the parts outside the CDR3, is EPEVTQTPSHQVTQMGQEVILRCVPISNHLYFYWYRQILGQKVEFLVSFYNNEISEKSEIFDDQFSVERPDGSNFTLKIRSTKLEDSAMYFCASSTAGNTEAFFGQGTRLTVV.

By share of the sample, this clonotype is medium-sized. This chain connects TRBV5-1 to TRBJ2-7; D remains unclear. Germline V CDR1 and CDR2: SGHRS, YFSETQ. Trimming cost V 3 bases and J 2 bases, with 15 bases left between them. This CDR3 contains 15 residues. CDR3 DNA sequence: TGCGCCAGCAGCTCGGGCACCGGATTTGCCTACGAGCAGTACTTC. Translating it yields CASSSGTGFAYEQYF. Combining the CDR3 with reference TRBV5-1 and TRBJ2-7 gives the whole variable domain KAGVTQTPRYLIKTRGQQVTLSCSPISGHRSVSWYQQTPGQGLQFLFEYFSETQRNKGNFPGRFSGRQFSNSRSEMNVSTLELGDSALYLCASSSGTGFAYEQYFGPGTRLTVT.

This clonotype is judged medium-sized. The chain has TRBV7-9 and TRBJ1-2; D might be TRBD1 (5 bases). The CDR3 extends over 14 amino acids. The V and J ends lost 3 bases and 4 bases respectively, with 12 bases between them. Germline V gene lookup returns CDR1 SEHNR and CDR2 FQNEAQ (reference sequence). CDR3: CASSFTLGGYGYTF. The CDR3 DNA is TGTGCCAGCAGCTTTACCTTGGGGGGCTATGGCTACACCTTC.

The chain has TRBV5-4 and TRBJ2-1; 9 bases match TRBD2. Trimming at V came to 4 bases and at J to 1 base, leaving 6 bases not matched to a gene. Looked up from germline, CDR1 is SGHNT and CDR2 is YYREEE (reference sequence). The CDR3 loop spans 16 amino acids. CDR3 in DNA: TGTGCCAGCAGCGGCCTAGCGGGACAATCCTACAATGAGCAGTTCTTC. It yields the protein CASSGLAGQSYNEQFF.

By sample fraction, this clonotype is medium-sized. V and J are TRBV20-1 and TRBJ2-3; the D call may be TRBD1 or TRBD2 (6 bases each). Germline lookup yields CDR1 DFQATT and CDR2 SNEGSKA (reference sequence). The length of the CDR3 is 15 residues. Trimming took 4 bases from V and 1 from J, leaving 15 bases between them. The chain's CDR3 is CSANGGTRGTDTQYF. For the CDR3, the DNA is TGCAGTGCTAATGGGGGGACACGAGGCACAGATACGCAGTATTTT.

The gene calls are TRBV15 and TRBJ1-6, with 9 bases identical to TRBD1. J gave up 5 bases and V 3 bases, and 11 bases lay outside the gene matches. Per the germline V gene, CDR1 is LNHNV and CDR2 is YYDKDF (reference sequence). The CDR3 is 18 residues long. The DNA of the CDR3 is TGTGCCACCAGCAGGGACATTACAGGGGGCTGGAATAATTCACCCCTCCACTTT. Protein product: CATSRDITGGWNNSPLHF.